The present T cell receptor beta chain was sequenced within a study of blood T cell repertoires in COVID-19. This clone has just one count. Clones were sequenced by immunoSEQ multiplex PCR, and TCRdb holds only the in-frame ones, with some missing. The sample consists of around 34,000 clones, 82% of them appearing once. There are 17 residues in the CDR3. V lost 1 base and J lost 3; bases outside the gene matches: 7. Germline CDR1 is SGHDT and CDR2 is YYEEEE. The TCR originated in a man aged 80 or over with active or convalescent COVID-19. The chain uses TRBV5-6 and TRBJ2-2, with 9 positions matching TRBD2. Sequencing was carried out using peripheral blood. The CDR3 loop is CASSLLAGVVDTGELFF. DNA for the CDR3: TGTGCCAGCAGCTTGTTAGCGGGAGTCGTGGACACCGGGGAGCTGTTTTTT.